The source of this TCR beta chain is a study of spatial heterogeneity in lung cancer. Time point defined: blood at routine non-recurrence follow-up after resection. MiXCR, applied by TCRdb to the 5' RACE reads, yields one record per CDR3 protein. Of about 19,000 distinct CDR3 sequences in the sample, approximately 9.1% were seen once. Many counts were recorded for this clonotype. Germline loops: CDR1 LNHDA, CDR2 SQIVND (reference sequence). This CDR3 is built from 13 residues. Trimming pared 5 bases from V and 2 bases from J, leaving 7 bases between. The receptor comes from a female donor with early-stage non-small cell lung cancer. Sequenced material: PBMCs, taken at follow-up. This rearrangement joins TRBV19 to TRBJ1-5; D perhaps matches TRBD1 (5 bases). Here the CDR3 reads CASSSQGNQPQHF. The CDR3 coding sequence is TGTGCCAGTAGTTCACAGGGCAATCAGCCCCAGCATTTT.